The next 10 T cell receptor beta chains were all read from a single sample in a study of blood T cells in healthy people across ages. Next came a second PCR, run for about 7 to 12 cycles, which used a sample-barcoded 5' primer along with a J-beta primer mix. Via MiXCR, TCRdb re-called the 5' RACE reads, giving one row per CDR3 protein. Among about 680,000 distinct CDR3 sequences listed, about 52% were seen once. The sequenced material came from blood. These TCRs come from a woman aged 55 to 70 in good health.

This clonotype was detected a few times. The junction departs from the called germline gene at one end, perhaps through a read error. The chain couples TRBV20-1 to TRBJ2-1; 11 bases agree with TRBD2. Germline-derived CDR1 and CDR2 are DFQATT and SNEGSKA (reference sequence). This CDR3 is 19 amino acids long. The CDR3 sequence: CGARVPGLAERGSYNEQFF. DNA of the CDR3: TGCGGTGCTAGAGTTCCGGGACTAGCGGAGCGAGGCTCCTACAATGAGCAGTTCTTC.

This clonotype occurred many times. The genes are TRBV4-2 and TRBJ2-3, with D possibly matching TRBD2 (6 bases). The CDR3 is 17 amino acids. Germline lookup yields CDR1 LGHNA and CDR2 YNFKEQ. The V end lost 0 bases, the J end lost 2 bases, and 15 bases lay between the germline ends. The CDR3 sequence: CASSQDEERRATDTQYF. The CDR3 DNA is TGTGCCAGCAGCCAAGATGAGGAGAGGAGGGCCACAGATACGCAGTATTTT.

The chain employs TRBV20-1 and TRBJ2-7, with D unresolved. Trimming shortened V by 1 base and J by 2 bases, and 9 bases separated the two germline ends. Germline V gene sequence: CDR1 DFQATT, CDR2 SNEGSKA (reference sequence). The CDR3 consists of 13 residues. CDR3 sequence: CSARGDTTYEQYF. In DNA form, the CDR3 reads TGCAGTGCTAGAGGGGATACTACCTACGAGCAGTACTTC.

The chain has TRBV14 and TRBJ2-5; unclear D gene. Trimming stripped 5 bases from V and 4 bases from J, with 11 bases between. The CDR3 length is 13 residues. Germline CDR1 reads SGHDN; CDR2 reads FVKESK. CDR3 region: CASSVVSGETQYF. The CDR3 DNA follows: TGTGCCAGCAGCGTCGTTAGTGGAGAGACCCAGTACTTC. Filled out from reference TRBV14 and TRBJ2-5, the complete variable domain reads EAGVTQFPSHSVIEKGQTVTLRCDPISGHDNLYWYRRVMGKEIKFLLHFVKESKQDESGMPNNRFLAERTGGTYSTLKVQPAELEDSGVYFCASSVVSGETQYFGPGTRLLVL.

The CDR3: CASSQDGQSSTDTQYF. In DNA form, the CDR3 reads TGCGCCAGCAGCCAAGACGGACAGTCTAGCACAGATACGCAGTATTTT. The gene calls are TRBV4-3 and TRBJ2-3; D possibly corresponds to TRBD1 (6 bases). The germline V and J ends were trimmed by 0 bases and 0 bases, with 10 bases remaining between them. The CDR3 has 16 amino acids. The germline V gene has CDR1 LGHNA and CDR2 YSLEER.

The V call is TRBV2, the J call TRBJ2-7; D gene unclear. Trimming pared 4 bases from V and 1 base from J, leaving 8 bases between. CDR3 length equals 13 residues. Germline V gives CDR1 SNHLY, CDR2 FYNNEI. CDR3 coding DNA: TGTGCCAGCAGTGCTACTCCTTCCTACGAGCAGTACTTC. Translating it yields CASSATPSYEQYF.

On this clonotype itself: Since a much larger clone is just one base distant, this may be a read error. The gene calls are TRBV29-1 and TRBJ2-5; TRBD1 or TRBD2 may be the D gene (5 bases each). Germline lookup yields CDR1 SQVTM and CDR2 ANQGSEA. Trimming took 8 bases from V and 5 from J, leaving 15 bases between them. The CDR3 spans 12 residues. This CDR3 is CSTKDGTETQYF. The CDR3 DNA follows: TGCAGCACGAAGGACGGGACGGAGACCCAGTACTTC.

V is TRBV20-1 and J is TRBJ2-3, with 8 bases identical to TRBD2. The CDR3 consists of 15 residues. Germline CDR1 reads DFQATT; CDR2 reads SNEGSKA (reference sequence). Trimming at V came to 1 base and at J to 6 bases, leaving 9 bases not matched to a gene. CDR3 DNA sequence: TGCAGTGCTAGAGCCTGGGACGGGAGGGGTGATACGCAGTATTTT. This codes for CSARAWDGRGDTQYF.

The CDR3 sequence is CASSPSGRRETVTQYF. DNA for the CDR3: TGTGCCAGCAGCCCGTCCGGTCGGCGGGAAACGGTGACCCAGTACTTC. V usage is TRBV7-9 and J usage is TRBJ2-5; a weak D match, TRBD2 (6 bases). Germline V lookup: CDR1 SEHNR, CDR2 FQNEAQ (reference sequence). Trimming cost V 5 bases and J 7 bases, with 23 bases left between them. The CDR3 runs 16 residues. The full variable domain, with the rest looked up from reference TRBV7-9 and TRBJ2-5, is DTGVSQNPRHKITKRGQNVTFRCDPISEHNRLYWYRQTLGQGPEFLTYFQNEAQLEKSRLLSDRFSAERPKGSFSTLEIQRTEQGDSAMYLCASSPSGRRETVTQYFGPGTRLLVL.

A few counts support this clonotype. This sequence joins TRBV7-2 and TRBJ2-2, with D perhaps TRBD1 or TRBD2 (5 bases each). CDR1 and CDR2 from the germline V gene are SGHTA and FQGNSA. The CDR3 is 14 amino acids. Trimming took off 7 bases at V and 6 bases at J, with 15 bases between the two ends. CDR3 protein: CASTLGPGPGELFF. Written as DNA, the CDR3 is TGTGCCAGCACCCTTGGTCCGGGGCCCGGGGAGCTGTTTTTT.